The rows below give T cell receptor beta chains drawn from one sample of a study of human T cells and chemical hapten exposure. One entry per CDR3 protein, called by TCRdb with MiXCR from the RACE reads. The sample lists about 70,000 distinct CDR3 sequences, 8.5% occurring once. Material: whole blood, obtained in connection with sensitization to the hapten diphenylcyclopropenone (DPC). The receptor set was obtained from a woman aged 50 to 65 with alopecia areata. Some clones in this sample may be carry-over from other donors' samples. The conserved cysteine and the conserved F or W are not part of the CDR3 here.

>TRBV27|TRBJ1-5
ASSFGQGGNQPQH
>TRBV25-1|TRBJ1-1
ASGQASEAF
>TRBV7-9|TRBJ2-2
ASSRDRGGGELF
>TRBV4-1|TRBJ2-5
ASSQEGIETQY
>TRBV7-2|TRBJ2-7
ASSLNPGGTGEQY
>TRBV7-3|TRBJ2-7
ASSSGIGEQY
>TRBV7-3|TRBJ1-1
ASSRSGGTEAF
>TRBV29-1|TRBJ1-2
SVEEGKGRSGGYT
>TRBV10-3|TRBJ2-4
AISESSQAVSSTRLAKNIQY
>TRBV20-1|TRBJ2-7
SALRQGAREQY
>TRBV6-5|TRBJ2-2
ASRTSTGELF
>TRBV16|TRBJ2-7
ASSQFRSSYEQY
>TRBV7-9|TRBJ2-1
ASSLSSDEQF
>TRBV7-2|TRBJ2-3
ASSYGTTTSTDTQY
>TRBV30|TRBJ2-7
AWSSSGRRLREQY
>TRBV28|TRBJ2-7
ASSFVGTSGNY
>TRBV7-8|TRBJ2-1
ASSPSGAAFNEQF
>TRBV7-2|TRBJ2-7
ASSSPAPSYEQY
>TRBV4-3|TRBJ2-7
ASSQGVADRYEQY
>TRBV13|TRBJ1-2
ASSGQTQDYGYT
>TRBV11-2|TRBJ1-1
ASSYRDRGTEAF
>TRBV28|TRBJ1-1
ASSSHTGRGAF